The clone carrying this T cell receptor (beta chain) was seen repeatedly, ten times or more. The record originates from a study of early T cells in non-severe SARS-CoV-2 infection. Across the study: Unsorted whole-blood RNA was sequenced in bulk, leaving chains unpaired.

The CDR3 length is 13 residues. From germline, CDR1 is SGHAT and CDR2 FQNNGV. V lost 2 bases and J lost 15, with 17 bases in between. Unique molecular identifiers tagged individual cDNA molecules. TCRdb fed the 5' RACE reads into MiXCR, producing one record per CDR3 protein. The sample holds tens of thousands of distinct CDR3 sequences, 11% to 15% seen once. The specimen was whole blood. The sequence was collected from an adult who was a healthcare worker with PCR-confirmed SARS-CoV-2 infection or an uninfected control (not recorded which). This chain links TRBV11-2 with TRBJ2-1, with D possibly matching TRBD2 (5 bases). Here the CDR3 reads CASSLRVGDRGFF. The CDR3 nucleotides are TGTGCCAGCAGCTTAAGGGTCGGGGATAGAGGGTTCTTC.